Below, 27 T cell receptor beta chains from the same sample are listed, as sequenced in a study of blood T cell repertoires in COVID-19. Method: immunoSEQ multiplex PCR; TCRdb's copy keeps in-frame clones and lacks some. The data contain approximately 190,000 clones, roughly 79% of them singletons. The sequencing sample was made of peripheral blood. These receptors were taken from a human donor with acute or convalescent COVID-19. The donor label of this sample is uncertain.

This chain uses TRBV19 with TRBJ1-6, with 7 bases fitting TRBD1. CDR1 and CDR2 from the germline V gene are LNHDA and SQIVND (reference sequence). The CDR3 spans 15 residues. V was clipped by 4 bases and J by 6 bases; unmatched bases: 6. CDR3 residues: CASSTSGTANSPLHF. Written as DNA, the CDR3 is TGTGCCAGTAGTACGTCTGGGACAGCTAATTCACCCCTCCACTTT.

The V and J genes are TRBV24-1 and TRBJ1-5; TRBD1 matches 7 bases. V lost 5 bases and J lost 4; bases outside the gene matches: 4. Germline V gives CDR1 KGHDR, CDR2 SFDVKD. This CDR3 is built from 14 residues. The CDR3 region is CATSGQGGNQPQHF. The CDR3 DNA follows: TGTGCCACCAGTGGACAGGGTGGAAATCAGCCCCAGCATTTT.

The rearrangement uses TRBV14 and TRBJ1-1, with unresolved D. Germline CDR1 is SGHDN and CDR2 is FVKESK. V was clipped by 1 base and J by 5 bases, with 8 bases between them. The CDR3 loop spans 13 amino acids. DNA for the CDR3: TGTGCCAGCAGCCAAGTAGCCCGAACTGAAGCTTTCTTT. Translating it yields CASSQVARTEAFF.

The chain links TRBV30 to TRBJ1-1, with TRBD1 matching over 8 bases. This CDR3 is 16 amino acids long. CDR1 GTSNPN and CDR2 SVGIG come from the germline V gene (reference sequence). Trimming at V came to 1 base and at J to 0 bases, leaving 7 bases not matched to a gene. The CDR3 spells CAWSAGDRWMNTEAFF. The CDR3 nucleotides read TGTGCCTGGAGTGCGGGGGACAGGTGGATGAACACTGAAGCTTTCTTT.

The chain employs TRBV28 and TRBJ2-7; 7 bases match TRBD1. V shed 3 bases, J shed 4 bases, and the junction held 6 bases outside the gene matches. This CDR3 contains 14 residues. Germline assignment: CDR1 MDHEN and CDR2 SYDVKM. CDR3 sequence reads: CASSLTGRKYEQYF. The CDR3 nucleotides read TGTGCCAGCAGTTTGACAGGGAGAAAATACGAGCAGTACTTC. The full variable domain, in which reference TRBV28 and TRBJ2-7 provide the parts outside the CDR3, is DVKVTQSSRYLVKRTGEKVFLECVQDMDHENMFWYRQDPGLGLRLIYFSYDVKMKEKGDIPEGYSVSREKKERFSLILESASTNQTSMYLCASSLTGRKYEQYFGPGTRLTVT.

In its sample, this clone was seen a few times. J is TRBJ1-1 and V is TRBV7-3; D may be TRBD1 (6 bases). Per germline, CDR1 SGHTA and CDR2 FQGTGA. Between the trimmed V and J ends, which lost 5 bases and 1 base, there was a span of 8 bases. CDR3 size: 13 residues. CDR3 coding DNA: TGTGCCAGCAGCGGACAGAAGAACACTGAAGCTTTCTTT. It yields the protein CASSGQKNTEAFF.

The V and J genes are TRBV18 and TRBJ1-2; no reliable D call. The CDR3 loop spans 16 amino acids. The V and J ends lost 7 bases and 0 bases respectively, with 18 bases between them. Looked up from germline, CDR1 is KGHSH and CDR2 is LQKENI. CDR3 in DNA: TGTGCCAGCTTCGACATTGCCGATGCTCCTAACTATGGCTACACCTTC. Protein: CASFDIADAPNYGYTF.

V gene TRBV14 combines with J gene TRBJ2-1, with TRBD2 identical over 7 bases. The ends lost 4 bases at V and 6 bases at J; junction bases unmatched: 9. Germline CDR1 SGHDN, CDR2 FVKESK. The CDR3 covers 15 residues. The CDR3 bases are TGTGCCAGCAGCCCTCCCGGACTAGGACCCAATGAGCAGTTCTTC. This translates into CASSPPGLGPNEQFF.

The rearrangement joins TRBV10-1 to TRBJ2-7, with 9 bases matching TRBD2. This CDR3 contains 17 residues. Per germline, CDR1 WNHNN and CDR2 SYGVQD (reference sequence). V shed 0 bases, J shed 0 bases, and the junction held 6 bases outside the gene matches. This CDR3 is CASSESAGTSSSYEQYF. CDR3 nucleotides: TGCGCCAGCAGTGAGTCCGCCGGGACTAGCAGCTCCTACGAGCAGTACTTC.

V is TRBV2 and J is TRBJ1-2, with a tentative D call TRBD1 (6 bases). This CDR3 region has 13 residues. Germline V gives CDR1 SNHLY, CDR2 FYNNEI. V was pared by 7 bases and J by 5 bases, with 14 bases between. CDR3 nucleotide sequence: TGTGCCAGCAACCGGGGGGGGACATATGGCTACACCTTC. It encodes CASNRGGTYGYTF.

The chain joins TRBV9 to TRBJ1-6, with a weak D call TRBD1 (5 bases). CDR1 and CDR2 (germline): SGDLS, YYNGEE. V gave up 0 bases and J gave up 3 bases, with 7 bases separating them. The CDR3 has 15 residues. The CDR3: CASSVAGNYNSPLHF. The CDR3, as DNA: TGTGCCAGCAGCGTAGCAGGGAACTATAATTCACCCCTCCACTTT.

CDR3 in amino acids: CASSFEGTSVSYEQYF. CDR3 nucleotide sequence: TGTGCCAGCAGCTTCGAGGGGACTAGCGTCTCCTACGAGCAGTACTTC. The V call is TRBV7-2, the J call TRBJ2-7; TRBD2 agrees at 10 bases. This CDR3 spans 16 amino acids. The trim removed 3 bases at V and 0 bases at J, leaving 5 bases unmatched. Germline CDR1 and CDR2: SGHTA and FQGNSA.

CDR3 protein: CASGPGTADTDTQYF. DNA for the CDR3: TGTGCTAGTGGGCCCGGGACAGCAGACACAGATACGCAGTATTTT. This chain uses TRBV12-5 with TRBJ2-3; 7 bases map to TRBD1. CDR1 and CDR2 (germline): LGHNT, FRNRAP. This CDR3 is built from 15 residues. Trimming took 6 bases from V and 2 from J; bases not matched to a gene: 8.

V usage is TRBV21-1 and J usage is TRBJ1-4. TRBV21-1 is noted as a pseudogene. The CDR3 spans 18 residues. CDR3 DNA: TGTGCCAGCAGCAAGAACAGAACCAGCGGTTCAACTAATGAAAAACTGTTTTTT. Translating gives CASSKNRTSGSTNEKLFF.

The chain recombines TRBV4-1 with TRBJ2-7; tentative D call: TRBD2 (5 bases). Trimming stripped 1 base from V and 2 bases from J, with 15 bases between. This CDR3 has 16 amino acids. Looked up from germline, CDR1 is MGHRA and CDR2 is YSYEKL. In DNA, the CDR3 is TGCGCCAGCAGCCAAGGTCTCGGGGTAATGACCTACGAGCAGTACTTC. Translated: CASSQGLGVMTYEQYF.

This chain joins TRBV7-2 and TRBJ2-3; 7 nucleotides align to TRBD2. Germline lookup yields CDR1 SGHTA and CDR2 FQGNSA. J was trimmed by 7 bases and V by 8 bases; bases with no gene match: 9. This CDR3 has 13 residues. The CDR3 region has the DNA TGTGCCAGCGGAGGGAGGGCCTCTTATACGCAGTATTTT. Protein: CASGGRASYTQYF.

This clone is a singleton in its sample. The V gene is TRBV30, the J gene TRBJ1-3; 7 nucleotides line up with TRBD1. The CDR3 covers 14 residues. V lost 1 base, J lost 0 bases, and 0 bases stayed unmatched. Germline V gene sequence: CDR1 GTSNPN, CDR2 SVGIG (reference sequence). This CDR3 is CAWSDRGSGNTIYF. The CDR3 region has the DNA TGTGCCTGGAGTGACAGGGGCTCTGGAAACACCATATATTTT.

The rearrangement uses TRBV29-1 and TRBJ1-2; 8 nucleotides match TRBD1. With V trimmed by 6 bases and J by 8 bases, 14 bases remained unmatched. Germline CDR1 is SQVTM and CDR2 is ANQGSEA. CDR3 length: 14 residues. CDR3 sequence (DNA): TGCAGCGTGGGTGCAGCAGGGGGCGCGAAAGGCTACACCTTC. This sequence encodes CSVGAAGGAKGYTF.

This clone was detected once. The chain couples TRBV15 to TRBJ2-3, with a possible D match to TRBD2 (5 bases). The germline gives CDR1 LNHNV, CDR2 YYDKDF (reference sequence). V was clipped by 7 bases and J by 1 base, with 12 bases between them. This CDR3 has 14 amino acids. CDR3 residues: CATTRGKGTDTQYF. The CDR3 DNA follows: TGTGCCACCACTAGAGGGAAGGGCACAGATACGCAGTATTTT.

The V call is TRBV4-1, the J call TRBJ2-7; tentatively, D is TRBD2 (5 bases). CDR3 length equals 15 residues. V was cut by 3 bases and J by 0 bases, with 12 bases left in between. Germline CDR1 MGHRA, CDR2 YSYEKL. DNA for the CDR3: TGCGCCAGCAGCCATTTACTAGGAACCTCCTACGAGCAGTACTTC. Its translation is CASSHLLGTSYEQYF.

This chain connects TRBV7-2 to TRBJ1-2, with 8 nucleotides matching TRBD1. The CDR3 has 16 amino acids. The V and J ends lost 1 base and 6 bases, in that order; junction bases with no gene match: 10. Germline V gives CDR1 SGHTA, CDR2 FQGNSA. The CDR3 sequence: CASSLGRPGTGDGYTF. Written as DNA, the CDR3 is TGTGCCAGCAGCTTAGGCCGTCCCGGGACAGGTGATGGCTACACCTTC.

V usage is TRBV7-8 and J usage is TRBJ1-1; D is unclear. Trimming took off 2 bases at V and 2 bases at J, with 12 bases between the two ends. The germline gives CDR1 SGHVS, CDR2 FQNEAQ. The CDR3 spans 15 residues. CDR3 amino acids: CASSLMSAANTEAFF. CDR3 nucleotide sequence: TGTGCCAGCAGCTTAATGAGCGCAGCCAACACTGAAGCTTTCTTT.

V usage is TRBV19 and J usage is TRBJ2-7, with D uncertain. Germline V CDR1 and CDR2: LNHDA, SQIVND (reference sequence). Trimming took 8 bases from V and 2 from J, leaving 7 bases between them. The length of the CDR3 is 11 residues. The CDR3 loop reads CASGSAYEQYF. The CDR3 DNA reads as TGTGCCAGTGGCTCCGCCTACGAGCAGTACTTC.

The CDR3 sequence: CAWRRRGLLDNYGYTF. CDR3 in DNA: TGTGCCTGGAGGCGGCGGGGCTTACTGGATAACTATGGCTACACCTTC. The chain recombines TRBV30 with TRBJ1-2; TRBD1 is a possible D gene (5 bases). The CDR3 spans 16 residues. CDR1 is GTSNPN and CDR2 is SVGIG in the germline V gene (reference sequence). The V and J ends lost 3 bases and 1 base respectively, with 18 bases between them.

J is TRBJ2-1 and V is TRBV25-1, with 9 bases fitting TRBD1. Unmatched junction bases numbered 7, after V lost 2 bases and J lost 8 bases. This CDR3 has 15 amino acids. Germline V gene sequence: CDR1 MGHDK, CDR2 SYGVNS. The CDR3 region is CASSEIGTGLHEQFF. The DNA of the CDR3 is TGTGCCAGCAGTGAAATCGGGACAGGGCTACATGAGCAGTTCTTC.

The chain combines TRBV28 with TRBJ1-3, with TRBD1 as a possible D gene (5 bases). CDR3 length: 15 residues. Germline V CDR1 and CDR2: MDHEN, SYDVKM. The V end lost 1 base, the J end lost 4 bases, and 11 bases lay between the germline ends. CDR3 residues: CASSLSQGIGNTIYF. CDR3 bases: TGTGCCAGCAGTTTATCGCAGGGAATAGGAAACACCATATATTTT.

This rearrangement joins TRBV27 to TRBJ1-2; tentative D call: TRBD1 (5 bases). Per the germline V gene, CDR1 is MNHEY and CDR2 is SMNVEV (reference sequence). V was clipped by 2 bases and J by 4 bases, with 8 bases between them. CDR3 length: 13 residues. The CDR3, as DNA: TGTGCCAGCAGTTTAGGCCAGGGCTATGGCTACACCTTC. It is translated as CASSLGQGYGYTF.